Described below is a single T cell receptor (beta chain) sequence and its context. This sample was included in a study of blood T cell repertoires in COVID-19. Study background: Acute and convalescent COVID-19 specimens originated in the United States, Italy and Spain. In each case, the material was cDNA or gDNA derived from T cells, B-cell-depleted T cells, or PBMCs.

The trim removed 1 base at V and 2 bases at J, leaving 5 bases unmatched. The CDR3 consists of 16 residues. The germline V gene encodes CDR1 LGHNA and CDR2 YSLEER. Original handling: Scientists estimated how many nucleated cells there were by amplifying reference gene primers. TCRdb's table, derived via immunoSEQ multiplex PCR, lists solely in-frame clones and lacks some. V and J calls and clone size are copied from that table; D and trimming were computed from the DNA. Among roughly 230,000 clones listed, roughly 83% were seen once. This TCR came from a woman aged 50 to 60 with acute or convalescent COVID-19. The rearrangement uses TRBV4-3 and TRBJ1-5; 7 bases align to TRBD1. The sample consisted of peripheral blood. Here the CDR3 reads CASSQGDRVGNQPQHF. For the CDR3, the DNA is TGCGCCAGCAGCCAAGGTGACAGGGTTGGCAATCAGCCCCAGCATTTT.